The clone carrying this T cell receptor beta chain was observed a single time. This CDR3 spans 17 amino acids. J lost 6 bases, V lost 5 bases, and 19 bases had no gene match. From germline, CDR1 is MNHNS and CDR2 SASEGT. This record comes from a study of identical twins. MiXCR was run by TCRdb on the 5' RACE reads, yielding one entry per CDR3 protein. Of approximately 500,000 distinct CDR3 sequences detected, 24% appear once; the ten largest clones hold about 2.9%. These records were also assigned to another study, of T cells expressing NK-cell markers.

This receptor was identified in a woman aged 18-30 years in good health. V and J are TRBV6-1 and TRBJ2-7; 7 nucleotides line up with TRBD2. Specimen: CD4+ T cells sorted from blood. The CDR3 spells CASSRTPGWREISEQYF. For the CDR3, the DNA is TGTGCCAGCAGTCGAACTCCAGGTTGGCGGGAGATAAGCGAGCAGTACTTC.